This T cell receptor (beta chain) was observed in a study of blood T cell repertoires in COVID-19. Study-wide context: Acute and convalescent COVID-19 specimens originated in the United States, Italy and Spain.

The CDR3 spans 10 residues. The V end was cut by 4 bases, the J end by 8 bases, with 6 bases between. Germline V CDR1 and CDR2: SNHLY, FYNNEI. The table came from immunoSEQ multiplex PCR; TCRdb's copy has only in-frame clones and leaves some out. The data contain 250,000 to 300,000 clones, under 90% of them singletons. The sample comprised PBMCs or T cells enriched from blood (not recorded which). V usage is TRBV2 and J usage is TRBJ2-7; D call uncertain. This sequence was found in a man between 18 and 29 years old who had recovered from COVID-19. CDR3 residues: CASSGTKQYF. CDR3 DNA sequence: TGTGCCAGCAGTGGCACTAAGCAGTACTTC. The full variable domain, in which reference TRBV2 and TRBJ2-7 provide the parts outside the CDR3, is EPEVTQTPSHQVTQMGQEVILRCVPISNHLYFYWYRQILGQKVEFLVSFYNNEISEKSEIFDDQFSVERPDGSNFTLKIRSTKLEDSAMYFCASSGTKQYFGPGTRLTVT.